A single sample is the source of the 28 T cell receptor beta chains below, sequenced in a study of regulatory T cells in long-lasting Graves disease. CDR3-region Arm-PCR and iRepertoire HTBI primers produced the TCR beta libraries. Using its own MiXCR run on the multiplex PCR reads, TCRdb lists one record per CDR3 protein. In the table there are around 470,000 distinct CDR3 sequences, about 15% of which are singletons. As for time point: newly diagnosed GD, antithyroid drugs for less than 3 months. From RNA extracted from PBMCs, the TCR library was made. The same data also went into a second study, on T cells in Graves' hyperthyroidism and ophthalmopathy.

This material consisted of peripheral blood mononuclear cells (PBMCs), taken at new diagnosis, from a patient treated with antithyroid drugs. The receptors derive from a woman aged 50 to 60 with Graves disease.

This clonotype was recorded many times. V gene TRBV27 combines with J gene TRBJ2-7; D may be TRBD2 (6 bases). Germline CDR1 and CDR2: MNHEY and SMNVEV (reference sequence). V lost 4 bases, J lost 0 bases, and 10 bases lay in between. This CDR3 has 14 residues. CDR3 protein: CASSSIAASYEQYF. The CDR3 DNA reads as TGTGCCAGCAGTTCCATAGCGGCCTCCTACGAGCAGTACTTC.

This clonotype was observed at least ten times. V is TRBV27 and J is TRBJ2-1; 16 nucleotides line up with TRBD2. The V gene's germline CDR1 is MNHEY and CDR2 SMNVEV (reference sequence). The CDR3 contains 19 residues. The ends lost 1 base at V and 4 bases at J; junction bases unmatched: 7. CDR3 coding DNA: TGTGCCAGCAGTTTATTGGGACTAGCGGGAGGGCCGGGATACAATGAGCAGTTCTTC. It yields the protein CASSLLGLAGGPGYNEQFF.

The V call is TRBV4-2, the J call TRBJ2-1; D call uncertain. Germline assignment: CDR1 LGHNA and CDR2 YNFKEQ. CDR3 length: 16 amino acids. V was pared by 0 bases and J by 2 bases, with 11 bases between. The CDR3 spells CASSQEPQMTYNEQFF. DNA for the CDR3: TGTGCCAGCAGCCAAGAACCCCAAATGACCTACAATGAGCAGTTCTTC.

The CDR3 loop is CASSLGGQGYNSPLHF. The DNA for the CDR3 is TGTGCCAGCAGTCTCGGGGGGCAAGGGTATAATTCACCCCTCCACTTT. V usage is TRBV12-3 or TRBV12-4 and J usage is TRBJ1-6; a weak D match, TRBD1 (6 bases). The CDR3 has 16 amino acids. The V end lost 5 bases, the J end lost 4 bases, and 15 bases lay between the germline ends.

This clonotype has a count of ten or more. CDR3 sequence (DNA): TGTGCCAGCAGTTCGGGACTAGCGGGAACCGATGAGCAGTTCTTC. Protein product: CASSSGLAGTDEQFF. The rearrangement links TRBV2 to TRBJ2-1; 13 nucleotides align to TRBD2. V dropped 5 bases and J dropped 8; count of bases not matched to a gene: 6. Germline V gene data show CDR1 as SNHLY and CDR2 as FYNNEI. The CDR3 consists of 15 residues.

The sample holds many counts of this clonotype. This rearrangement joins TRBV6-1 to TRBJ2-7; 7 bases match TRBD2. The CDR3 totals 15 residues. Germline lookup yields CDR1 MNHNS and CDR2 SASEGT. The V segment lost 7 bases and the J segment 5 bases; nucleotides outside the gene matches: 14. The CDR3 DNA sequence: TGTGCCAGCATGACCCCAATGGCGGGAGTACACGAGCAGTACTTC. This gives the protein CASMTPMAGVHEQYF.

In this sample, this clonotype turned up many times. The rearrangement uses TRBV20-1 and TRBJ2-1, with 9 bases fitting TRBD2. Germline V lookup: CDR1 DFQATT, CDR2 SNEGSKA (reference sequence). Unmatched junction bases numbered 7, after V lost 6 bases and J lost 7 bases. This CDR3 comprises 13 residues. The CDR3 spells CSAIAGERNEQFF. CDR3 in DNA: TGCAGTGCCATAGCGGGAGAGAGGAATGAGCAGTTCTTC.

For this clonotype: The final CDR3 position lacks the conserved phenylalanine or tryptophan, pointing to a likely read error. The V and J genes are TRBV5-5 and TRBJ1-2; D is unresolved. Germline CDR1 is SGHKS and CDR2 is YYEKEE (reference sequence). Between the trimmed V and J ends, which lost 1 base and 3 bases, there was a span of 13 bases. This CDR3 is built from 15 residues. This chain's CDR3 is CASSLYGESDYGYTL. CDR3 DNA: TGTGCCAGCAGCTTGTACGGGGAAAGCGACTATGGCTACACCCTC.

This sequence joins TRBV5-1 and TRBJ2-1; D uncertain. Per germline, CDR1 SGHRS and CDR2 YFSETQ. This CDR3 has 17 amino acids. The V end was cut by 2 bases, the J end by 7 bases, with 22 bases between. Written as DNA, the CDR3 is TGCGCCAGCAGCTTCTCGTCAAATAGCCAGCCCCGAAATGAGCAGTTCTTC. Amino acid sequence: CASSFSSNSQPRNEQFF. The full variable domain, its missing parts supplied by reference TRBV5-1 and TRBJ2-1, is KAGVTQTPRYLIKTRGQQVTLSCSPISGHRSVSWYQQTPGQGLQFLFEYFSETQRNKGNFPGRFSGRQFSNSRSEMNVSTLELGDSALYLCASSFSSNSQPRNEQFFGPGTRLTVL.

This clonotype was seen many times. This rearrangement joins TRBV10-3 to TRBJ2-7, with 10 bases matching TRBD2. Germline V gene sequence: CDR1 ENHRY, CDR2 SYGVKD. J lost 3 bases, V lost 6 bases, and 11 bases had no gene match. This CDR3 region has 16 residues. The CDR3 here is CAISQYLAGDGYEQYF. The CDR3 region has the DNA TGTGCCATCAGCCAGTATCTAGCGGGAGATGGCTACGAGCAGTACTTC.

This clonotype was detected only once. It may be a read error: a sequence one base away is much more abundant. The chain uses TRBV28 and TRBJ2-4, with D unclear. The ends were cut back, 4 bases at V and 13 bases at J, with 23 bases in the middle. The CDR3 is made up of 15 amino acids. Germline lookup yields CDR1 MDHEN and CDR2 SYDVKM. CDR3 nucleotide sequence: TGTGCCAGCAGTTCTGGGATGAGCTCCTACAATGAGCAGTACTTC. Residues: CASSSGMSSYNEQYF.

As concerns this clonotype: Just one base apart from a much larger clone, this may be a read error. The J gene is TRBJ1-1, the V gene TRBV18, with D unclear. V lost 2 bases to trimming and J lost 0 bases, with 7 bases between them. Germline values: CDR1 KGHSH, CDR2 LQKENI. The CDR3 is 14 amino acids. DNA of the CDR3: TGTGCCAGCTCACCAACAGCATTGAACACTGAAGCTTTCTTT. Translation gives CASSPTALNTEAFF. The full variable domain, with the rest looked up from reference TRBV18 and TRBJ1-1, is NAGVMQNPRHLVRRRGQEARLRCSPMKGHSHVYWYRQLPEEGLKFMVYLQKENIIDESGMPKERFSAEFPKEGPSILRIQQVVRGDSAAYFCASSPTALNTEAFFGQGTRLTVV.

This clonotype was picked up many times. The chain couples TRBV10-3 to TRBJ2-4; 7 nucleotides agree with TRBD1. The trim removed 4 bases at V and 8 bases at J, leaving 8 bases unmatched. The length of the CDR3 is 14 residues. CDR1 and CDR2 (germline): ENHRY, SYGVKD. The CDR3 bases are TGTGCCATCAGTGGCAACAGGGGAAGGGACATTCAGTACTTC. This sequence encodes CAISGNRGRDIQYF.

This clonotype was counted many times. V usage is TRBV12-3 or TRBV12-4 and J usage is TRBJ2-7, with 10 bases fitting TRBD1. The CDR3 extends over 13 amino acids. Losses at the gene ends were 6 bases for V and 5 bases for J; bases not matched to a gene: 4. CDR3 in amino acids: CASRGQGKNEQYF. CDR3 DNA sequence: TGTGCCAGCAGGGGACAGGGGAAGAACGAGCAGTACTTC.

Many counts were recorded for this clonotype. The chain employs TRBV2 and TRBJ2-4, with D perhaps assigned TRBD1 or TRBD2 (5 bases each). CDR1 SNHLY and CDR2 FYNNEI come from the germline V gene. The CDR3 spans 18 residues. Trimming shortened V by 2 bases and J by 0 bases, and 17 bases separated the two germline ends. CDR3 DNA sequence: TGTGCCAGCAGTGAAAGGGGAGTAGGGAACTTAGCCAAAAACATTCAGTACTTC. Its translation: CASSERGVGNLAKNIQYF.

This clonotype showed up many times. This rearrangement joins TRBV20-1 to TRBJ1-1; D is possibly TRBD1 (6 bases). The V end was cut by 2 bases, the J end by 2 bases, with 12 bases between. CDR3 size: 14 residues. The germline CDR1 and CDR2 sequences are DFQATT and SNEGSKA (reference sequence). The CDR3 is CSARRGGGNTEAFF. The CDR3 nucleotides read TGCAGTGCTAGAAGGGGGGGTGGAAACACTGAAGCTTTCTTT.

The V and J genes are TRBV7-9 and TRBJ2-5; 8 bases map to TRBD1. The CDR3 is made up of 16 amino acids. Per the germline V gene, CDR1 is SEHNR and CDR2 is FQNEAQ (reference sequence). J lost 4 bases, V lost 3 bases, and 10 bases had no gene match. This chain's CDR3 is CASSFSRWTGRETQYF. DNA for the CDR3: TGTGCCAGCAGCTTCTCCCGCTGGACAGGGAGAGAGACCCAGTACTTC.

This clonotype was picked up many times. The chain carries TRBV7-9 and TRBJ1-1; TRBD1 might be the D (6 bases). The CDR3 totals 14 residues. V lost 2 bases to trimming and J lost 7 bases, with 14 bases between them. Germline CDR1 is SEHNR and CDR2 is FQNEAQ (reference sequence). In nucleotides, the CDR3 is TGTGCCAGCAGCTTAACGATAGGACAGAATGAAGCTTTCTTT. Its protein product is CASSLTIGQNEAFF.

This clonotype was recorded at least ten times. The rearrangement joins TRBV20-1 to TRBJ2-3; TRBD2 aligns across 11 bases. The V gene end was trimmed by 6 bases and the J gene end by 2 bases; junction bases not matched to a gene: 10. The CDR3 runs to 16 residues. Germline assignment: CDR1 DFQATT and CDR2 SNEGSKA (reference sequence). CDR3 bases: TGCAGTGCGCCCGGGACTAGCGGCCCCTCCACAGATACGCAGTATTTT. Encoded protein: CSAPGTSGPSTDTQYF.

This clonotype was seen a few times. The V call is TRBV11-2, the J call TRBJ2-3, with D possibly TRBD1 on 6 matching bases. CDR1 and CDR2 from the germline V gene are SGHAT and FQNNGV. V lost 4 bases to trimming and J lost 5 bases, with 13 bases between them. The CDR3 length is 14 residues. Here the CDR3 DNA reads TGTGCCAGCAGCTCAACAGGGTCGGGAGATACGCAGTATTTT. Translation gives CASSSTGSGDTQYF.

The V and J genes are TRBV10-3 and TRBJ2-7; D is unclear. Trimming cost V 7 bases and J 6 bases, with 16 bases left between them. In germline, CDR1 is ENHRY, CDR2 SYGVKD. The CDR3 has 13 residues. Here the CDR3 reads CAIKMGTYGEQYF. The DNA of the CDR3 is TGTGCCATCAAGATGGGCACTTACGGCGAGCAGTACTTC.

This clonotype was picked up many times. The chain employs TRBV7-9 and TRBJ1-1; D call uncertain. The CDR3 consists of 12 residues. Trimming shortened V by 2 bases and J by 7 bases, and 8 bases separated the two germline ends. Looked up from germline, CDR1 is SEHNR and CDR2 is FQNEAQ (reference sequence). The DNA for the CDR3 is TGTGCCAGCAGCTTACGGAGAAATGAAGCTTTCTTT. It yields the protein CASSLRRNEAFF.

The CDR3 DNA is TGTGCCAGCAGCTTAGTAGTGACAGGGGGCGAGCAGTACTTC. Translated: CASSLVVTGGEQYF. The chain carries TRBV11-3 and TRBJ2-7; 9 nucleotides align to TRBD1. This CDR3 region has 14 residues. V was pared by 1 base and J by 6 bases, with 4 bases of the junction left unmatched. Germline loops: CDR1 SGHNT, CDR2 YENEEA.

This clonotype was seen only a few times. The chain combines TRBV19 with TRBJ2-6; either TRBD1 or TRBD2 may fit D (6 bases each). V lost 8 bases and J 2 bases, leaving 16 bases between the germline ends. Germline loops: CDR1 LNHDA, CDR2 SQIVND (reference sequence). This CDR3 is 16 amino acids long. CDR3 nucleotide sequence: TGTGCCAGTCGAGAAGAGGGGGGTACTGGGGCCAACGTCCTGACTTTC. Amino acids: CASREEGGTGANVLTF. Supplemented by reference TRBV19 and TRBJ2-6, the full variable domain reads DGGITQSPKYLFRKEGQNVTLSCEQNLNHDAMYWYRQDPGQGLRLIYYSQIVNDFQKGDIAEGYSVSREKKESFPLTVTSAQKNPTAFYLCASREEGGTGANVLTFGAGSRLTVL.

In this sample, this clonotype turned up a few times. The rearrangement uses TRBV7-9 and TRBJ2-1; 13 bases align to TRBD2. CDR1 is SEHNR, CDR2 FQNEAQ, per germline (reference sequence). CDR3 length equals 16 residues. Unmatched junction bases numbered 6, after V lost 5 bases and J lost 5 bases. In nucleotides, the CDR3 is TGTGCCAGCAGCGGACCCGGGACTAGCGGGAACAATGAGCAGTTCTTC. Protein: CASSGPGTSGNNEQFF.

The CDR3 DNA follows: TGCGCCAGCAGCTTCGGACAGGGCCCAGAGACCCAGTACTTC. Translating gives CASSFGQGPETQYF. The chain uses TRBV5-1 and TRBJ2-1, with 8 nucleotides matching TRBD1. The J call may not be correct, given that the DNA end is closer to TRBJ2-5. Looked up from germline, CDR1 is SGHRS and CDR2 is YFSETQ. The CDR3 consists of 14 residues.

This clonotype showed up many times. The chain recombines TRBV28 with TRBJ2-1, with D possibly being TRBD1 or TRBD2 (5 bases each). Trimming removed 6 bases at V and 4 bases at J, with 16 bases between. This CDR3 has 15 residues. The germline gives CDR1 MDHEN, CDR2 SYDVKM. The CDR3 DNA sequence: TGTGCCAGCAGATCGGGACCAGGCCTGTACAATGAGCAGTTCTTC. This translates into CASRSGPGLYNEQFF.

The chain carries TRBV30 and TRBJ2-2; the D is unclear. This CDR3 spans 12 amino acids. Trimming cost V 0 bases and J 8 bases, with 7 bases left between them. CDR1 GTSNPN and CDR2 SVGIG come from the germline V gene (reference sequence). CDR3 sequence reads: CAWSVRNGELFF. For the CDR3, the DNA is TGTGCCTGGAGTGTACGGAATGGGGAGCTGTTTTTT.